This T cell receptor (beta chain) stems from a study of blood T cell repertoires in COVID-19. V was clipped by 4 bases and J by 4 bases, with 6 bases between them. CDR1 and CDR2 (germline): KGHDR, SFDVKD. This CDR3 region has 12 residues. The assay was immunoSEQ multiplex PCR, and TCRdb's table has in-frame clones only and misses some. Altogether about 160,000 clones are present, around 77% being singletons, with the ten largest covering around 2.8%. This TCR was sampled from a man aged 70-80 years with acute or convalescent COVID-19. Specimen: peripheral blood. V is TRBV24-1 and J is TRBJ1-1; D unresolved. CDR3 coding DNA: TGTGCCACCAGTGACCGTAGCACTGAAGCTTTCTTT. Its translation is CATSDRSTEAFF.